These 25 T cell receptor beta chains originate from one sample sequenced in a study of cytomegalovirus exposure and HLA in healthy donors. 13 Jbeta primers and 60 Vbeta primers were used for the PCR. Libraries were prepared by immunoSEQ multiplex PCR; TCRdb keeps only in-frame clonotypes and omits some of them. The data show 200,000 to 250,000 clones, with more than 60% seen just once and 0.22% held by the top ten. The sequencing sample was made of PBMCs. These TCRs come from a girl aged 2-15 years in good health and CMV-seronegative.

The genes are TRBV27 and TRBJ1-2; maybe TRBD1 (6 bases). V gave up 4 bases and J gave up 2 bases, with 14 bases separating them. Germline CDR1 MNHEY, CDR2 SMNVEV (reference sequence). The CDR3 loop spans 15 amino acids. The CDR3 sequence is CASSYTGTTNYGYTF. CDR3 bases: TGTGCCAGCAGTTACACCGGGACAACAAACTATGGCTACACCTTC.

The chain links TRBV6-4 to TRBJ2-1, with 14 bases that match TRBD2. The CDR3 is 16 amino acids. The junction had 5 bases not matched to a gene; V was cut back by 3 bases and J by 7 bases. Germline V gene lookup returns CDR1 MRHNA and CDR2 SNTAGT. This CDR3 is CASSESTSGGANEQFF. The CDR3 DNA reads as TGTGCCAGCAGTGAATCGACTAGCGGGGGGGCTAATGAGCAGTTCTTC.

CDR3 residues: CATSPRGGINIQYF. In DNA form, the CDR3 reads TGTGCCACCAGCCCCCGGGGGGGGATTAACATTCAGTACTTC. The chain employs TRBV15 and TRBJ2-4; the match to TRBD2 covers 8 bases. The CDR3 loop spans 14 amino acids. From germline, CDR1 is LNHNV and CDR2 YYDKDF (reference sequence). V lost 5 bases and J lost 7; bases outside the gene matches: 7. The full variable domain, rest sourced from reference TRBV15 and TRBJ2-4, is DAMVIQNPRYQVTQFGKPVTLSCSQTLNHNVMYWYQQKSSQAPKLLFHYYDKDFNNEADTPDNFQSRRPNTSFCFLDIRSPGLGDTAMYLCATSPRGGINIQYFGAGTRLSVL.

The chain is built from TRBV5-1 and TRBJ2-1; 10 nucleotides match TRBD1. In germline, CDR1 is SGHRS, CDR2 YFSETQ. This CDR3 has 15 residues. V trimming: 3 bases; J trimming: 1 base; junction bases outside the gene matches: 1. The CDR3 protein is CASSWDRGSYNEQFF. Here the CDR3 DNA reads TGCGCCAGCAGCTGGGACAGGGGTTCCTACAATGAGCAGTTCTTC.

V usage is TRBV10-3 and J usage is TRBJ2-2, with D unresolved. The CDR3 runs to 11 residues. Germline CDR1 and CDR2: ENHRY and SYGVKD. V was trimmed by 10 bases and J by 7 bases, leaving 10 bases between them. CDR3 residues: CASLRGGELFF. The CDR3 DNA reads TGTGCCAGTCTACGCGGCGGGGAGCTGTTTTTT.

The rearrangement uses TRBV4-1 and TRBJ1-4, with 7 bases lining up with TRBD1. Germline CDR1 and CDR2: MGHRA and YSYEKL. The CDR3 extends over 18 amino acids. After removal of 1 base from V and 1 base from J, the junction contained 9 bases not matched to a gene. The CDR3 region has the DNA TGCGCCAGCAGCCAAGCCGGGACAGTGGGTCTAACTAATGAAAAACTGTTTTTT. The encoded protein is CASSQAGTVGLTNEKLFF.

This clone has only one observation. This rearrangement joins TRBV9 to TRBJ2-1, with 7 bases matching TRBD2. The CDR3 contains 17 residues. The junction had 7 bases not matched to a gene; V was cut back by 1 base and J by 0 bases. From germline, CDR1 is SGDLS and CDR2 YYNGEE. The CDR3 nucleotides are TGTGCCAGCAGCGTAACCACGACTAGCAGCTCCTACAATGAGCAGTTCTTC. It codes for CASSVTTTSSSYNEQFF. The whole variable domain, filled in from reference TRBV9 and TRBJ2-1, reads DSGVTQTPKHLITATGQRVTLRCSPRSGDLSVYWYQQSLDQGLQFLIQYYNGEERAKGNILERFSAQQFPDLHSELNLSSLELGDSALYFCASSVTTTSSSYNEQFFGPGTRLTVL.

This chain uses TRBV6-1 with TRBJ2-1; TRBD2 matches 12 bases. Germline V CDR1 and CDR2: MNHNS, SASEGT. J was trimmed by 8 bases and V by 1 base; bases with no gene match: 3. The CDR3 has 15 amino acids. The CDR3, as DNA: TGTGCCAGCAGTGAAGACCTAGCGGGAGGGGATGAGCAGTTCTTC. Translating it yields CASSEDLAGGDEQFF.

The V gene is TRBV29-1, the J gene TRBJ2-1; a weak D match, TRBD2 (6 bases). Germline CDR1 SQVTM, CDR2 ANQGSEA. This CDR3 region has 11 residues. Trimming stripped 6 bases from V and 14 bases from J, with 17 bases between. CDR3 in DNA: TGCAGCGTCGAGAGGCCTAGCGAGGAGTTCTTC. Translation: CSVERPSEEFF.

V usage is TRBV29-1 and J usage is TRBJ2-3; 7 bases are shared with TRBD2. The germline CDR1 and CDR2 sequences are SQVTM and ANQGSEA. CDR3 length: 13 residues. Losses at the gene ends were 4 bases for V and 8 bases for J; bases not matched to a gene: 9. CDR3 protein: CSVGGGSFATQYF. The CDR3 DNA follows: TGCAGCGTTGGAGGCGGGAGTTTTGCTACGCAGTATTTT.

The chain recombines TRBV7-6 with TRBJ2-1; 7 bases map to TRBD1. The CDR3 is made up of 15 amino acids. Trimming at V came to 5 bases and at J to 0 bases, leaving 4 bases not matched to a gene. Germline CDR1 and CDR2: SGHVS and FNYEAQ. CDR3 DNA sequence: TGTGCCAGCAGCGTGACAGGGAGCTCCTACAATGAGCAGTTCTTC. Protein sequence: CASSVTGSSYNEQFF.

Here the CDR3 reads CASSPSLAGGPVQETQYF. CDR3 DNA sequence: TGTGCCAGCAGTCCGTCACTAGCGGGGGGCCCCGTTCAAGAGACCCAGTACTTC. This chain connects TRBV27 to TRBJ2-5; 12 positions agree with TRBD2. CDR3 size: 18 residues. Germline assignment: CDR1 MNHEY and CDR2 SMNVEV (reference sequence). The V gene end was trimmed by 5 bases and the J gene end by 2 bases; junction bases not matched to a gene: 12.

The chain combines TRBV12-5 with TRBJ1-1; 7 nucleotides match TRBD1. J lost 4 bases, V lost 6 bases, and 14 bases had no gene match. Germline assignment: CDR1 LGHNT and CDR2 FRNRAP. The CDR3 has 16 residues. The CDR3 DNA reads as TGTGCTAGTGGGCCGACGACAGGGTATGGTCTCACTGAAGCTTTCTTT. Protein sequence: CASGPTTGYGLTEAFF.

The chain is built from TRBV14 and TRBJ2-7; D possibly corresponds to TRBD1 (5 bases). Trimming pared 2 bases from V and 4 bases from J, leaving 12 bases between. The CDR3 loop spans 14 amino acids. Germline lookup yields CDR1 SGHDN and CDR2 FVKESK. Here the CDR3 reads CASSQYLGEYEQYF. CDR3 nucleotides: TGTGCCAGCAGCCAATACTTAGGGGAATACGAGCAGTACTTC.

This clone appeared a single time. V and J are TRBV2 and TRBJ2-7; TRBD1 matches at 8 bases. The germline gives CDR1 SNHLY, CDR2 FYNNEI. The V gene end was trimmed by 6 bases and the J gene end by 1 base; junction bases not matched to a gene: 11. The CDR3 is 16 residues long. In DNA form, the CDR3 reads TGTGCCAGCAGCGGGGCGGTGGACAGGGTATCCTACGAGCAGTACTTC. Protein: CASSGAVDRVSYEQYF.

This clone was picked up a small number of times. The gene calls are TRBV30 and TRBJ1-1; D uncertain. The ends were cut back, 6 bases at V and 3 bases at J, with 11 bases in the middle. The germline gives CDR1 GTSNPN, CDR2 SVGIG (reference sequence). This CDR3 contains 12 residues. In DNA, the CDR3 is TGTGCCTGTTCTGGCGGGGACACTGAAGCTTTCTTT. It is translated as CACSGGDTEAFF.

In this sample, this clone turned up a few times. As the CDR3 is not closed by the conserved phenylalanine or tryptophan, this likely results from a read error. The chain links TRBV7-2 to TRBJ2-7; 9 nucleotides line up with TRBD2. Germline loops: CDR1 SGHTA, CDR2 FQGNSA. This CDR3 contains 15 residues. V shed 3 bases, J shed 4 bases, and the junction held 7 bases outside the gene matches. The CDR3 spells CASSFAGGVVYEQYL. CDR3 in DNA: TGTGCCAGCAGCTTTGCGGGAGGGGTTGTATACGAGCAGTACCTC.

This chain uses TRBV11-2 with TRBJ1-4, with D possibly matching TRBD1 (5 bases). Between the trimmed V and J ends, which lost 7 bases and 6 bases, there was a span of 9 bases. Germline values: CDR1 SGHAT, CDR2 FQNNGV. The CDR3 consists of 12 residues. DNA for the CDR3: TGTGCCAGCACCCGGGGGGATGAAAAACTGTTTTTT. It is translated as CASTRGDEKLFF.

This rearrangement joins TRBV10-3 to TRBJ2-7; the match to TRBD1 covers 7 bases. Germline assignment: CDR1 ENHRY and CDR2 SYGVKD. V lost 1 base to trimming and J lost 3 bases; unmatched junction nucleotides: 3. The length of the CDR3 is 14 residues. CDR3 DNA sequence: TGTGCCATCAGTGAGTACGCAGGGGGCTACGAGCAGTACTTC. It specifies CAISEYAGGYEQYF.

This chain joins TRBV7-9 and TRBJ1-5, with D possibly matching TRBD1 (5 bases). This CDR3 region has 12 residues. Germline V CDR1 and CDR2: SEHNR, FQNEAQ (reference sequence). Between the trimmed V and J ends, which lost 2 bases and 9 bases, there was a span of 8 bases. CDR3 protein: CASSLLGGPQHF. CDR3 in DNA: TGTGCCAGCAGCTTATTGGGGGGGCCCCAGCATTTT.

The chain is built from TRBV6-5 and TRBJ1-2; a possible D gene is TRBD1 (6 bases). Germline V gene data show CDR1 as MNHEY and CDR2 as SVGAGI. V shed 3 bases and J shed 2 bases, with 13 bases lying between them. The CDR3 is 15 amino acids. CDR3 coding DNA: TGTGCCAGCAGTTATAATGGGGGGGCGAACTATGGCTACACCTTC. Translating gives CASSYNGGANYGYTF.

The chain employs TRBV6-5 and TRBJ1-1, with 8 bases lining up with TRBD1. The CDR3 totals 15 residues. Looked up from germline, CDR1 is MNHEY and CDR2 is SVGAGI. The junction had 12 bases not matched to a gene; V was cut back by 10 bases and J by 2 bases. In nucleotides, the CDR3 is TGTGCCACCACTATCGCAGGGGGCTCTAACACTGAAGCTTTCTTT. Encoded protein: CATTIAGGSNTEAFF.

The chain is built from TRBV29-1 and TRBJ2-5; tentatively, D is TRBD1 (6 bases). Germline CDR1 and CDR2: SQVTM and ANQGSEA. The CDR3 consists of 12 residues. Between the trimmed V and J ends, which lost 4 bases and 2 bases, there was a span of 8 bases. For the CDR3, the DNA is TGCAGCGTTGGTGGACAGCAAGAGACCCAGTACTTC. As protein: CSVGGQQETQYF.

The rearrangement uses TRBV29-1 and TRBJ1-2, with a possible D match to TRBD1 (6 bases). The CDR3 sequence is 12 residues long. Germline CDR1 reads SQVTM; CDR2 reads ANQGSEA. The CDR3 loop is CSTGTELFGYTF. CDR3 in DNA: TGCAGTACAGGGACGGAACTGTTTGGCTACACCTTC.

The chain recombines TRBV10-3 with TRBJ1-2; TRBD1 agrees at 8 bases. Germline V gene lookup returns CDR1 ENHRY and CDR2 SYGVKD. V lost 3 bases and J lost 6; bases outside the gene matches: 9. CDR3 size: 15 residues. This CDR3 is CAISDVDRDTDGYTF. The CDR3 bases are TGTGCCATCAGTGACGTGGACAGGGATACGGATGGCTACACCTTC.